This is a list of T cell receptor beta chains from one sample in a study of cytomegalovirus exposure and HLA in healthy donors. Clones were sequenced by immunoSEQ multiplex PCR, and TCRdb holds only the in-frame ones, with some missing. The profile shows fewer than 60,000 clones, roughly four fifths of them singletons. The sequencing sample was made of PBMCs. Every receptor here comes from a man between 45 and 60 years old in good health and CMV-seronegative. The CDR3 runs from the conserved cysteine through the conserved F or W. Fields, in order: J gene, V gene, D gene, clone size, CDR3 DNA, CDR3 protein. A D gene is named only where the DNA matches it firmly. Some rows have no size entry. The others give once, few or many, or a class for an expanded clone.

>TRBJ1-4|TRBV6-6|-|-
TGTGCCAGCTCAAGCCCTGCAACTAATGAAAAACTGTTTTTT
CASSSPATNEKLFF
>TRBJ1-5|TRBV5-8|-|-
TGTGCCAGCAGCTCCCAGGGCAATCAGCCCCAGCATTTT
CASSSQGNQPQHF
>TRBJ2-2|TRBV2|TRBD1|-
TGTGCCAGCACTCAGAACAGGGGTTACACCGGGGAGCTGTTTTTT
CASTQNRGYTGELFF
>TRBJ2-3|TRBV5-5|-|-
TGTGCCAGCAGCCAGGATGGGGGGAGGGGGAGGACAGATACGCAGTATTTT
CASSQDGGRGRTDTQYF
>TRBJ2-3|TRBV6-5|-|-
TGTGCCAGCAGTTACTCGATAGGGAGAGATACGCAGTATTTT
CASSYSIGRDTQYF
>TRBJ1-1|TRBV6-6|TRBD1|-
TGTGCCAGCAGTTTACGCACAGGGGGCGTGAACACTGAAGCTTTCTTT
CASSLRTGGVNTEAFF
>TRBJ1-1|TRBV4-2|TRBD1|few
TGTGCCAGCAGCCAGAGAACGGACAGGGCTGAAGCTTTCTTT
CASSQRTDRAEAFF
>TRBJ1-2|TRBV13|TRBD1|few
TGTGCCAGCAGCTTAGGGGCGATGAGGGGGCGGGGTGGCTACACCTTC
CASSLGAMRGRGGYTF
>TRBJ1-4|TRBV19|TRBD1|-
TGTGCCAGTAACCGGGACAGGGCGGAAAAACTGTTTTTT
CASNRDRAEKLFF
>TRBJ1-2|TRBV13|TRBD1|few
TGTGCCAGCAGCTTAGAGACAGGGGGCTTTGACTATGGCTACACCTTC
CASSLETGGFDYGYTF
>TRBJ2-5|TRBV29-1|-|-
TGCAGCGTTGACACCGGCGGGGAGACCCAGTACTTC
CSVDTGGETQYF
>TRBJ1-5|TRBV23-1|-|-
TGCGCCAGCAGTCAACCGGGTAGCAATCAGCCCCAGCATTTT
CASSQPGSNQPQHF
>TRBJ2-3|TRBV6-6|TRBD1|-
TGTGCCAGCAGTGACCCGACAGGGAGCACAGATACGCAGTATTTT
CASSDPTGSTDTQYF
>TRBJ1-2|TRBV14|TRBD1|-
TGTGCCAGCAGTCTACAGGGGGCTCTTGGCTACACCTTC
CASSLQGALGYTF
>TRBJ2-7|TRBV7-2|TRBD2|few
TGTGCCAGCAGCTTAGTTAGCGGGGCGAGCTCCTACGAGCAGTACTTC
CASSLVSGASSYEQYF
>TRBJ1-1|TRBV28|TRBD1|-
TGTGCCAGCAGACGGACAGGCACTGAAGCTTTCTTT
CASRRTGTEAFF
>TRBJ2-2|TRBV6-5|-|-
TGTGCCAGCAGTTACTATGGGCCTACGAACACCGGGGAGCTGTTTTTT
CASSYYGPTNTGELFF
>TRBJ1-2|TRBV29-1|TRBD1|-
TGCAGCGTTGAGAGACAGGGGGCTGTTTACTATGGCTACACCTTC
CSVERQGAVYYGYTF
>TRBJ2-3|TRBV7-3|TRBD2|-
TGTGCCAGCAGCTTAAGTACTAGCGGGGTGTACACAGATACGCAGTATTTT
CASSLSTSGVYTDTQYF
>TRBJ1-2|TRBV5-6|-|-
TGTGCCAGCAGCTTACTGGGGCCCGCCTATGGCTACACCTTC
CASSLLGPAYGYTF
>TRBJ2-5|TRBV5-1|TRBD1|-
TGCGCCAGCAGCTTAGGAACAGGGGGGCCCCAGTACTTC
CASSLGTGGPQYF
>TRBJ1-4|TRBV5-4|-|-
TGTGCCAGCAGCTTAGGACAGCGGAATGAAAAACTGTTTTTT
CASSLGQRNEKLFF
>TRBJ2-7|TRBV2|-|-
TGTGCCAGCAGTGTCCTCTACGAGCAGTACTTC
CASSVLYEQYF